The T cell receptor (beta chain) described here comes from a study of cytomegalovirus exposure and HLA in healthy donors. The study's findings and limits: Within the approximately 110 validation repertoires, first-cohort TCR clusters tended to co-occur, according to a later analysis. The classifier was said to identify cytomegalovirus status with high specificity and sensitivity. Generally TCR sequences proved uncommon, though certain public TCRs appeared in numerous donors.

The V and J ends lost 2 bases and 5 bases respectively, with 4 bases between them. Looked up from germline, CDR1 is SGHAT and CDR2 is FQNNGV. The CDR3 covers 11 residues. This clone was observed a single time. Its target is not known. The validation cohort, a group of roughly 120 subjects, included the donors and was separate from the roughly 670-subject first cohort. Measured with immunoSEQ multiplex PCR; TCRdb has only the in-frame clones, and not every one. Of approximately 160,000 clones in the sample, 85% to 90% were seen once. The sequencing input was PBMCs. The V call is TRBV11-2, the J call TRBJ2-7, with D unclear. The TCR originated in a woman under 30 in good health and CMV-seropositive. The CDR3 DNA reads TGTGCCAGCAGCTTATTCGACGAGCAGTACTTC. Translation gives CASSLFDEQYF.